This T cell receptor (beta chain) is drawn from a study of shared clonotypes between healthy human individuals. Study findings and constraints: Non-shared clonotypes showed lower generation probabilities than clonotypes common to all four donors. Having only a few donors restricted how much genetic and exposure-history diversity was captured. Sample collection involved blood only; tissue repertoires are likely different.

This clone was recorded a few times. Its antigen is currently unknown. Naive CD8 cells comprised CD45RO-negative, CCR7-positively selected cells, excluding terminally differentiated effector memory CD45RA+ cells. CDR1 is SGDLS, CDR2 YYNGEE, per germline. This CDR3 is 16 amino acids long. V lost 3 bases and J lost 4; bases outside the gene matches: 10. The protocol was immunoSEQ multiplex PCR, while the TCRdb copy is restricted to in-frame clones and leaves out a portion. The data contain nearly 2 million clones, approximately 94% of them singletons. V gene TRBV9 combines with J gene TRBJ2-1; 7 bases map to TRBD1. This TCR was recovered from a man aged 18 to 35 in good health. The sequenced sample consisted of naive CD8+ T cells sorted from blood. This CDR3 is CASSANPGTAYNEQFF. In DNA form, the CDR3 reads TGTGCCAGCAGCGCCAACCCCGGGACAGCTTACAATGAGCAGTTCTTC.